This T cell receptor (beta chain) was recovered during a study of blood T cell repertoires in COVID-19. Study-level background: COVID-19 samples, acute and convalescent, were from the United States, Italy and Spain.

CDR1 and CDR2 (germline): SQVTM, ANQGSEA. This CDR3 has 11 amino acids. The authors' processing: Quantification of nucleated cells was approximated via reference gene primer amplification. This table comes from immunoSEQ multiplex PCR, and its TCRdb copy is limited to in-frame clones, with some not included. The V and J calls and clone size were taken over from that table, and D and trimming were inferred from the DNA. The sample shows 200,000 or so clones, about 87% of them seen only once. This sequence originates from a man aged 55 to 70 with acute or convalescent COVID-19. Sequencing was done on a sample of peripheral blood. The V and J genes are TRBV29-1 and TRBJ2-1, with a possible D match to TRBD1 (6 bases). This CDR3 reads CSDRLDRGQFF. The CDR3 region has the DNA TGCAGTGATAGACTGGACAGAGGGCAGTTCTTC.